This TCR beta chain emerged from a study of cytomegalovirus exposure and HLA in healthy donors. Whole-study findings and limits: Cytomegalovirus status was reportedly diagnosed by the classifier with high sensitivity and specificity.

Measured with immunoSEQ multiplex PCR; TCRdb has only the in-frame clones, and not every one. The data contain about 160,000 clones, roughly 89% of them seen just once; the ten biggest clones take up under 13%. Per the germline V gene, CDR1 is SGHAT and CDR2 is FQNNGV. The CDR3 consists of 15 residues. Losses at the gene ends were 4 bases for V and 0 bases for J; bases not matched to a gene: 4. On this clone itself: The antigen is unknown.

The specimen was PBMCs. The chain links TRBV11-2 to TRBJ1-1; 8 bases map to TRBD1. This sequence was found in a woman aged 18 to 35 in good health and CMV-seropositive. The CDR3 loop reads CASSSQGVVNTEAFF. The CDR3 DNA reads as TGTGCCAGCAGCTCACAGGGGGTAGTGAACACTGAAGCTTTCTTT.